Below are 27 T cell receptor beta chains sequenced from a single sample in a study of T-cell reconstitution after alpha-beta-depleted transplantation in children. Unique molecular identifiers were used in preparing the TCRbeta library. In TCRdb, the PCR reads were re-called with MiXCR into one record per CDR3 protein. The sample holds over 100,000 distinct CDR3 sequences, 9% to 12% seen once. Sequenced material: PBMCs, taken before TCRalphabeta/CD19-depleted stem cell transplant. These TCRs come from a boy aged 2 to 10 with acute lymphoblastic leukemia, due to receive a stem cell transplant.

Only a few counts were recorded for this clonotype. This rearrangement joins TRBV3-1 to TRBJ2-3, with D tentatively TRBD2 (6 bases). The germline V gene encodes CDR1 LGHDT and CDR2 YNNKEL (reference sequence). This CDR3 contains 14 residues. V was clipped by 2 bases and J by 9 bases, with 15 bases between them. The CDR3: CASSQTELAWTQYF. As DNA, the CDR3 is TGTGCCAGCAGCCAAACGGAACTAGCTTGGACGCAGTATTTT.

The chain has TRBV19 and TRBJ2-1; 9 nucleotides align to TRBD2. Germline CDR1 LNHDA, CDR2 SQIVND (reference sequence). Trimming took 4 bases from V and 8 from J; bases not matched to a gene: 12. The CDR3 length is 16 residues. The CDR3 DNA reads TGTGCCAGTAGTACAAACCCCCTAGCGGGACGGGATGAGCAGTTCTTC. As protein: CASSTNPLAGRDEQFF.

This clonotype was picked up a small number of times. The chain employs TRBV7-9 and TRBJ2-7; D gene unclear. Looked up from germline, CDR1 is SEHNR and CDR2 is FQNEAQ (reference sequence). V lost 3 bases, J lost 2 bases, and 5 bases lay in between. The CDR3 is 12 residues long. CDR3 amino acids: CASSFTPYEQYF. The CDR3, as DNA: TGTGCCAGCAGCTTTACCCCCTACGAGCAGTACTTC.

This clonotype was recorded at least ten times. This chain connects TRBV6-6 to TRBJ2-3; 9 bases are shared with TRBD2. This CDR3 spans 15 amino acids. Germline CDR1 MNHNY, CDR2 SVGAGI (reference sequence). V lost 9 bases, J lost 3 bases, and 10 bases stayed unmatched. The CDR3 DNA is TGTGCCAGTGGTGGAATGACTAGCGGTACAGATACGCAGTATTTT. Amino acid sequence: CASGGMTSGTDTQYF.

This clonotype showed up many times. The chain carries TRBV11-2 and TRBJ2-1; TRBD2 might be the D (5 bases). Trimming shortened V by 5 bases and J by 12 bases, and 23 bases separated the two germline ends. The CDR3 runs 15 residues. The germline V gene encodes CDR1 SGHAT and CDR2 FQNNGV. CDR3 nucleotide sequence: TGTGCCAGCAGCCCAATGAGGGCGTCTGTAGAGGGGCAGTTCTTC. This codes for CASSPMRASVEGQFF.

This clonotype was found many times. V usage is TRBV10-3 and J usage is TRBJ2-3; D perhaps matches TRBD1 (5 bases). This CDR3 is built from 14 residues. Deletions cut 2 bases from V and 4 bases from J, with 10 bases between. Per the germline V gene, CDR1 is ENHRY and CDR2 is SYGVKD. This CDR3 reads CAISENEGADTQYF. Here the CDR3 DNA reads TGTGCCATCAGTGAGAATGAAGGGGCAGATACGCAGTATTTT.

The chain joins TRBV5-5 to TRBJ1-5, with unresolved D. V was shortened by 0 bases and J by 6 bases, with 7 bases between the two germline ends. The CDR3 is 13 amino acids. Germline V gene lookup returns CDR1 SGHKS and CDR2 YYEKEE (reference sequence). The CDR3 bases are TGTGCCAGCAGCTTGGAGGCCTCTCAGCCCCAGCATTTT. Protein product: CASSLEASQPQHF. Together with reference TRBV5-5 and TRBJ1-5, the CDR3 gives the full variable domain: DAGVTQSPTHLIKTRGQQVTLRCSPISGHKSVSWYQQVLGQGPQFIFQYYEKEERGRGNFPDRFSARQFPNYSSELNVNALLLGDSALYLCASSLEASQPQHFGDGTRLSIL.

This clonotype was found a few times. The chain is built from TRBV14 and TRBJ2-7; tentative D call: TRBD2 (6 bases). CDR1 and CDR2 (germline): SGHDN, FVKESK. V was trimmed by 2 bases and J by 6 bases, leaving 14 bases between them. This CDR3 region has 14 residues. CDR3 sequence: CASSQYGGPLEQYF. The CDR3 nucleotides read TGTGCCAGCAGCCAATACGGGGGACCTCTCGAGCAGTACTTC.

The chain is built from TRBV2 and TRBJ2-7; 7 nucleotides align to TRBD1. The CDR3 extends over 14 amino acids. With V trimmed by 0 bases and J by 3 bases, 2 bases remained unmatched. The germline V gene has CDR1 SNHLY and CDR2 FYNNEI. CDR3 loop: CASSEAQGVYEQYF. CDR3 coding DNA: TGTGCCAGCAGTGAAGCCCAGGGGGTCTACGAGCAGTACTTC.

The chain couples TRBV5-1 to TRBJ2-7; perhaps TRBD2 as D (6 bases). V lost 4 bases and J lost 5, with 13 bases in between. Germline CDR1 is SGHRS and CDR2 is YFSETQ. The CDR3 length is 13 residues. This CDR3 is CASSHIAVNEQYF. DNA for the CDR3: TGCGCCAGCAGCCATATAGCGGTGAACGAGCAGTACTTC.

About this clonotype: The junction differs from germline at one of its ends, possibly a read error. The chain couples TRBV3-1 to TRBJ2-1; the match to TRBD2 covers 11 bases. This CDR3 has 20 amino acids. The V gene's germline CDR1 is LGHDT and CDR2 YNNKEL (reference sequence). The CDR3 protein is CATSQDFRTSGYSRKNEQFF. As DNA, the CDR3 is TGTGCCACCAGCCAAGACTTCAGGACTAGCGGGTACAGCAGAAAAAATGAGCAGTTCTTC.

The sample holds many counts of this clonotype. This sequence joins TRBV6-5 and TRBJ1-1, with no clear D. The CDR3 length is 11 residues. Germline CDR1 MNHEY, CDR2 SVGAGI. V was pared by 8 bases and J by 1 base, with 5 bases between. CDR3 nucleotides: TGTGCCAGCCTGACGAACACTGAAGCTTTCTTT. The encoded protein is CASLTNTEAFF.

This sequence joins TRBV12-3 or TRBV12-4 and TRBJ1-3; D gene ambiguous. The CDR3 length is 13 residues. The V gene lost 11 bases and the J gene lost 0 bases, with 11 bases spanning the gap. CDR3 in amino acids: CAGSGSSGNTIYF. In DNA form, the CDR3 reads TGTGCCGGGTCGGGGAGCTCTGGAAACACCATATATTTT.

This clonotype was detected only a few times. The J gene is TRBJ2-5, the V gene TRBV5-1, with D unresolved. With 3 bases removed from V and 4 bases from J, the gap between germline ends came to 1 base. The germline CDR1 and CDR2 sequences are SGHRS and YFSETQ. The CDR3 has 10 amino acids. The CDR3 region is CASSSETQYF. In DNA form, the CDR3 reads TGCGCCAGCAGCTCAGAGACCCAGTACTTC.

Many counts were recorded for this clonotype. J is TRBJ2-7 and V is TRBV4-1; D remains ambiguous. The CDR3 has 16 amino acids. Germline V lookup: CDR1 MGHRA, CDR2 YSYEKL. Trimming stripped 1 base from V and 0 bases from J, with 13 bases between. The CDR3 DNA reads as TGCGCCAGCAGCCAAGTTTCACAGTCCCTCTCCTACGAGCAGTACTTC. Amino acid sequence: CASSQVSQSLSYEQYF.

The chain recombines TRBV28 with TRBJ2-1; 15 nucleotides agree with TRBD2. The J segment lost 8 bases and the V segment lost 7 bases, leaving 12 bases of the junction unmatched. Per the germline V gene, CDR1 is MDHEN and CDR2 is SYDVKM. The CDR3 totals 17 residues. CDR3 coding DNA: TGTGCCAGCACCCTGAGTGGGACTAGCGGGAGGAGATATGAGCAGTTCTTC. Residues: CASTLSGTSGRRYEQFF.

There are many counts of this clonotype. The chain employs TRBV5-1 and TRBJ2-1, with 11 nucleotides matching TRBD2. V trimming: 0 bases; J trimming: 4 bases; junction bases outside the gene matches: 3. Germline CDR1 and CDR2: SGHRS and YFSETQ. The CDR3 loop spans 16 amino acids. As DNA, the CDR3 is TGCGCCAGCAGCTTGGAGGGACTAGCGGCGTACAATGAGCAGTTCTTC. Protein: CASSLEGLAAYNEQFF. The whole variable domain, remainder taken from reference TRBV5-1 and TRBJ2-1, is KAGVTQTPRYLIKTRGQQVTLSCSPISGHRSVSWYQQTPGQGLQFLFEYFSETQRNKGNFPGRFSGRQFSNSRSEMNVSTLELGDSALYLCASSLEGLAAYNEQFFGPGTRLTVL.

CDR3 amino acids: CSAPSDPYYEQYF. The CDR3 DNA reads as TGCAGTGCGCCCTCAGATCCCTACTACGAGCAGTACTTC. The chain recombines TRBV20-1 with TRBJ2-7; unclear D gene. The germline CDR1 and CDR2 sequences are DFQATT and SNEGSKA (reference sequence). Trimming took 6 bases from V and 3 from J, leaving 15 bases between them. The CDR3 extends over 13 amino acids.

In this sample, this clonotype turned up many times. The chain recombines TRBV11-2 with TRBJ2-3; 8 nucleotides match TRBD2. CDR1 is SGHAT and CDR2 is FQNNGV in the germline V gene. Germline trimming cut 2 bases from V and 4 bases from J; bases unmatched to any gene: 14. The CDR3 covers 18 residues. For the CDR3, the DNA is TGTGCCAGCAGCTTAAATAGCGGGACCCGGGGCCCCCCAGATACGCAGTATTTT. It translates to CASSLNSGTRGPPDTQYF. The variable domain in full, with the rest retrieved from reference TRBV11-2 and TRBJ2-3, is EAGVAQSPRYKIIEKRQSVAFWCNPISGHATLYWYQQILGQGPKLLIQFQNNGVVDDSQLPKDRFSAERLKGVDSTLKIQPAKLEDSAVYLCASSLNSGTRGPPDTQYFGPGTRLTVL.

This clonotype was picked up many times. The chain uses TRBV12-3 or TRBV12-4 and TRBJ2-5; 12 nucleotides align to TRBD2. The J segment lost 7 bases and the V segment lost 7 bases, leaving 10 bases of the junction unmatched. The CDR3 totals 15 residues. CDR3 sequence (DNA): TGTGCCAGCACTCCGACTGGACTAGCGGGAAGGACCCAGTACTTC. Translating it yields CASTPTGLAGRTQYF.

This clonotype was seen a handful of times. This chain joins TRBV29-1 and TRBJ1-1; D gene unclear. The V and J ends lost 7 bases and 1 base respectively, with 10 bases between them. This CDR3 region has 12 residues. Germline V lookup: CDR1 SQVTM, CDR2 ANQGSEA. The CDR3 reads CSALTSNTEAFF. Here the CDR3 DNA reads TGCAGCGCTTTGACCTCGAACACTGAAGCTTTCTTT.

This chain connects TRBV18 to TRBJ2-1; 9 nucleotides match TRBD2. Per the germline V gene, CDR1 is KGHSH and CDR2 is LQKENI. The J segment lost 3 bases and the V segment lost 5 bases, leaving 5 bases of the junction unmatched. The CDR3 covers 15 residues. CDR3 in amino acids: CASSRGSGGYNEQFF. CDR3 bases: TGTGCCAGCTCAAGGGGTAGCGGGGGCTACAATGAGCAGTTCTTC.

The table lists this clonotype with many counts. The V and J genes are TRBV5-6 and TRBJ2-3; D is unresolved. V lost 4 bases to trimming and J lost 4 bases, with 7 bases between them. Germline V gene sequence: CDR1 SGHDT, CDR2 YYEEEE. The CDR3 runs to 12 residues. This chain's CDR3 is CASSDYADTQYF. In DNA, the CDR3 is TGTGCCAGCAGCGATTATGCAGATACGCAGTATTTT.

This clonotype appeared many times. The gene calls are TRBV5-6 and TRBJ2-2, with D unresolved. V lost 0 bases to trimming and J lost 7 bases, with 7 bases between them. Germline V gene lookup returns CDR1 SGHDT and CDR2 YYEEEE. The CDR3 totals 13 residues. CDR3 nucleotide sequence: TGTGCCAGCAGCTTGGAAGTTTACGGGGAGCTGTTTTTT. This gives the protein CASSLEVYGELFF.

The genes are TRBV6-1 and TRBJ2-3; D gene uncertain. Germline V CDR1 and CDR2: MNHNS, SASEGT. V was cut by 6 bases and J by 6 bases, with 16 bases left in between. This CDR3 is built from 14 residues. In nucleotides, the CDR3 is TGTGCCAGCAGGCCCCGAGGCATAGTTGATACGCAGTATTTT. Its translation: CASRPRGIVDTQYF.

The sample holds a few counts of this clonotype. The CDR3 reads CASSRGGRGETQYF. The CDR3 coding sequence is TGTGCCAGCTCCCGCGGGGGCCGTGGGGAGACCCAGTACTTC. The chain has TRBV6-1 and TRBJ2-5, with D maybe TRBD2 (7 bases). V was shortened by 8 bases and J by 5 bases, with 18 bases between the two germline ends. Germline V gene data show CDR1 as MNHNS and CDR2 as SASEGT. This CDR3 is built from 14 residues.

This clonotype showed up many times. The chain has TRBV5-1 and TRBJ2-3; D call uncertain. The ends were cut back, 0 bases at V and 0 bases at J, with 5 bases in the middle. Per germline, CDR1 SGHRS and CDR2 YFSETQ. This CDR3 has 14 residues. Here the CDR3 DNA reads TGCGCCAGCAGCTTGGATTCTAGCACAGATACGCAGTATTTT. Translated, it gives CASSLDSSTDTQYF.